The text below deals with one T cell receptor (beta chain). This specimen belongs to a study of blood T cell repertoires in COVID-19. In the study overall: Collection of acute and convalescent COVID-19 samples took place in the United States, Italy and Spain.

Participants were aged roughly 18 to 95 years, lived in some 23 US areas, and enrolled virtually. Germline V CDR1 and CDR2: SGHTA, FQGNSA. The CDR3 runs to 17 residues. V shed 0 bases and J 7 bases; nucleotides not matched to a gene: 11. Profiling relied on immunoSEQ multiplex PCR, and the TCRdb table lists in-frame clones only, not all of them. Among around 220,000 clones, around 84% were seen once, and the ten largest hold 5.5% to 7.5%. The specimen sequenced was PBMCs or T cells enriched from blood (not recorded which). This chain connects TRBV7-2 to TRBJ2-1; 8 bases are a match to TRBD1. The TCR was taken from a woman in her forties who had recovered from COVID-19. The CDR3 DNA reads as TGTGCCAGCAGCTTAGCGCTGAGACAGGGGTTGAGGAATGAGCAGTTCTTC. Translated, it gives CASSLALRQGLRNEQFF. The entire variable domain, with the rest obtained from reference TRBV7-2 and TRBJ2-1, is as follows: GAGVSQSPSNKVTEKGKDVELRCDPISGHTALYWYRQSLGQGLEFLIYFQGNSAPDKSGLPSDRFSAERTGGSVSTLTIQRTQQEDSAVYLCASSLALRQGLRNEQFFGPGTRLTVL.